Given below is one T cell receptor beta chain in context. Its target is unknown. The data originate from a study of cytomegalovirus exposure and HLA in healthy donors. Study results and caveats: Exclusion as indistinguishable affected some V segments, including TRBV6-2 and TRBV6-3. A later analysis linked roughly 17,000 TCR beta sequences to HLA alleles at 0.05 false discovery rate.

Per germline, CDR1 SGHKS and CDR2 YYEKEE (reference sequence). CDR3 size: 13 residues. V dropped 0 bases and J dropped 8 bases, with 11 bases sitting between them. PCR used 60 Vbeta primers and 13 Jbeta primers. TCRdb's copy holds only in-frame clones and misses some; the assay was immunoSEQ multiplex PCR. The table lists 180,000 or so clones, approximately 83% of them singletons. The chain carries TRBV5-5 and TRBJ1-1; TRBD1 is a possible D gene (6 bases). The source is a man aged 18 to 29 in good health and CMV-seropositive. Material for sequencing was PBMCs. The CDR3 reads CASSLVVGTEAFF. For the CDR3, the DNA is TGTGCCAGCAGCTTGGTTGTCGGGACAGAAGCTTTCTTT.